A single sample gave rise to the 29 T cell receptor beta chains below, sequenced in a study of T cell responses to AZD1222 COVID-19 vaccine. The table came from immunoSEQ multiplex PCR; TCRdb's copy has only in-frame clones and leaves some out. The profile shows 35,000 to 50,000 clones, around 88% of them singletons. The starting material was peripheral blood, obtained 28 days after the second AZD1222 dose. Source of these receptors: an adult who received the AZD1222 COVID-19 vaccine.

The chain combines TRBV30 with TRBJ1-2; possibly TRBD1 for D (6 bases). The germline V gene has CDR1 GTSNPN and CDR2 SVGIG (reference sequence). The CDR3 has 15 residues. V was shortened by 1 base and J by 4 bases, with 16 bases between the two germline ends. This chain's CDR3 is CAWSGGQVGSYGYTF. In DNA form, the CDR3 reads TGTGCCTGGAGTGGGGGGCAGGTCGGGAGCTATGGCTACACCTTC.

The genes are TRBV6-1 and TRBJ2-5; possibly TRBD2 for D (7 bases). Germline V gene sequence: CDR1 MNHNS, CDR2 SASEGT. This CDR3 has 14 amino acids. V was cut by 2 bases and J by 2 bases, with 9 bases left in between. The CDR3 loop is CASSERGAQETQYF. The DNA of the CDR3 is TGTGCCAGCAGTGAACGGGGGGCACAAGAGACCCAGTACTTC.

The CDR3 is CASSPPTGNTEAFF. In nucleotides, the CDR3 is TGTGCCAGCAGTCCCCCCACAGGGAACACTGAAGCTTTCTTT. The chain combines TRBV28 with TRBJ1-1, with TRBD1 as a possible D gene (5 bases). The CDR3 covers 14 residues. The germline V and J ends were trimmed by 5 bases and 1 base, with 11 bases remaining between them. The germline V gene has CDR1 MDHEN and CDR2 SYDVKM.

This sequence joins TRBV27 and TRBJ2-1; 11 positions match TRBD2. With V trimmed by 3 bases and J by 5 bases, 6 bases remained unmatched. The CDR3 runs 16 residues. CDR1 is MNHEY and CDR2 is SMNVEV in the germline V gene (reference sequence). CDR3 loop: CASSFTGTSGNNEQFF. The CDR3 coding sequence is TGTGCCAGCAGTTTCACCGGGACTAGCGGAAACAATGAGCAGTTCTTC.

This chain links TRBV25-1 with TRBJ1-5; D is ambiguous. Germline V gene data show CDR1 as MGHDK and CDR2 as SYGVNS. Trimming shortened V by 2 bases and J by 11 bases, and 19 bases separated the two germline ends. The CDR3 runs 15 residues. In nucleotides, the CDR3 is TGTGCCAGCAGTGAAGCCGGAGGGCCCCTTAGAGCCCAGCATTTT. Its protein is CASSEAGGPLRAQHF.

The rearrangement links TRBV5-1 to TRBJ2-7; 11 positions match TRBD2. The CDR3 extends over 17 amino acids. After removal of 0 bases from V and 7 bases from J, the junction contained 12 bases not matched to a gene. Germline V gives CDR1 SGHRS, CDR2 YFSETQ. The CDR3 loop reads CASSLGLQLAGVGEQYF. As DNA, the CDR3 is TGCGCCAGCAGCTTGGGGCTACAACTAGCGGGAGTGGGGGAGCAGTACTTC.

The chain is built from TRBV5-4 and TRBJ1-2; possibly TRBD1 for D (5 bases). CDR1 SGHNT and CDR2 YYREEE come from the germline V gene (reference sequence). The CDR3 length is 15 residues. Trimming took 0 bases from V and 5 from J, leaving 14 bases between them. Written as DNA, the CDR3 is TGTGCCAGCAGCTTGGAAGGTGGGACGGGGTATGGCTACACCTTC. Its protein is CASSLEGGTGYGYTF.

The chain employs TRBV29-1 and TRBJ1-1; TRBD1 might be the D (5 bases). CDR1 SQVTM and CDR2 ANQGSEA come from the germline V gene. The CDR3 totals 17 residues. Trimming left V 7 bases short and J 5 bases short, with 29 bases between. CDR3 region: CSATPADGLGGRTEAFF. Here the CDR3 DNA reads TGCAGCGCCACCCCAGCGGACGGCCTGGGGGGGAGGACTGAAGCTTTCTTT.

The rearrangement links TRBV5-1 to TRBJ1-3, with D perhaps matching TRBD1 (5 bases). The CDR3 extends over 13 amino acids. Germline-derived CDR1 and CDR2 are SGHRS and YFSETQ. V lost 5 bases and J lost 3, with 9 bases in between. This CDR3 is CASRWGSGNTIYF. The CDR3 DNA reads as TGCGCCAGCAGGTGGGGGAGTGGAAACACCATATATTTT.

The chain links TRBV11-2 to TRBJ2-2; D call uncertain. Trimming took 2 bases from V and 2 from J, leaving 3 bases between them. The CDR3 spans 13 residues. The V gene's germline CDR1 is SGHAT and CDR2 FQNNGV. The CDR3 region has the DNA TGTGCCAGCAGCTTATTAAACACCGGGGAGCTGTTTTTT. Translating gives CASSLLNTGELFF.

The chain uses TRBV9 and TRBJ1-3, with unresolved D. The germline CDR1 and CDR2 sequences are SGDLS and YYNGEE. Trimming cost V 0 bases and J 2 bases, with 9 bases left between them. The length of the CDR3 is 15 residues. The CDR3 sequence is CASSVGAVAGNTIYF. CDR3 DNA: TGTGCCAGCAGCGTAGGGGCAGTAGCTGGAAACACCATATATTTT.

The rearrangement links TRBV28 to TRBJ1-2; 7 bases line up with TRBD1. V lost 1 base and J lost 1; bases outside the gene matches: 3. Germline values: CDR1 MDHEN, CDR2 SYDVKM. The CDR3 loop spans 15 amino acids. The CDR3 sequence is CASSLFRGINYGYTF. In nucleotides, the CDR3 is TGTGCCAGCAGTTTATTCAGGGGGATTAACTATGGCTACACCTTC.

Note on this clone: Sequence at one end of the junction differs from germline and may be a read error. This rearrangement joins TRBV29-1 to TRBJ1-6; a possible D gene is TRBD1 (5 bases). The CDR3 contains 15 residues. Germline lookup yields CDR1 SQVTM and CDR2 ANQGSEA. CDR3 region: CSVKDRDGDNSPLHF. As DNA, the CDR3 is TGCAGCGTTAAAGACCGGGACGGAGATAATTCACCCCTCCACTTT.

DNA of the CDR3: TGTGCCAGCAGCTTAGGTCAGCAGTTTGAAGCTTTCTTT. Amino acid sequence: CASSLGQQFEAFF. The rearrangement uses TRBV7-9 and TRBJ1-1; D not resolved. Germline assignment: CDR1 SEHNR and CDR2 FQNEAQ (reference sequence). The CDR3 sequence is 13 residues long. V dropped 1 base and J dropped 7 bases, with 10 bases sitting between them.

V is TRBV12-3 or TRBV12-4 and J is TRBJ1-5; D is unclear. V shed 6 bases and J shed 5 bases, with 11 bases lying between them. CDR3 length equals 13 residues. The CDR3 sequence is CASSRGLYQPQHF. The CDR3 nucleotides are TGTGCCAGCAGCCGGGGTCTCTATCAGCCCCAGCATTTT.

The CDR3 DNA follows: TGCGCCAGCAGCTTGGCCGCCCATAACACTGAAGCTTTCTTT. This translates into CASSLAAHNTEAFF. This chain uses TRBV5-1 with TRBJ1-1, with D unresolved. Trimming cost V 0 bases and J 2 bases, with 8 bases left between them. CDR3 length equals 14 residues. The germline V gene encodes CDR1 SGHRS and CDR2 YFSETQ.

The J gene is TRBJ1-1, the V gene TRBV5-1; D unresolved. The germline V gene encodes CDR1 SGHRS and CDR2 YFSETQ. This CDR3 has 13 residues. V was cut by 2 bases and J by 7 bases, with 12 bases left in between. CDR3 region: CASSLPDGFEAFF. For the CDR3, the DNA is TGCGCCAGCAGCTTACCGGACGGTTTTGAAGCTTTCTTT.

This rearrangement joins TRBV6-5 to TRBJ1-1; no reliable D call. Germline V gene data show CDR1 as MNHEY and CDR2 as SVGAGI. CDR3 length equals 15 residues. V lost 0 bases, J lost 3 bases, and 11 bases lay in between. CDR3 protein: CASSYSARSDTEAFF. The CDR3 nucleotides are TGTGCCAGCAGTTACTCAGCCAGGTCAGACACTGAAGCTTTCTTT.

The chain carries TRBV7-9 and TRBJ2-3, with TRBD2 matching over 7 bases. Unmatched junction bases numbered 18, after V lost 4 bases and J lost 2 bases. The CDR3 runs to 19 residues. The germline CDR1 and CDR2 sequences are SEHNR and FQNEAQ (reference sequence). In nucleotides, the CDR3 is TGTGCCAGCAGCTCCACATGGGTGGGGACTATTTCAATCACAGATACGCAGTATTTT. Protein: CASSSTWVGTISITDTQYF.

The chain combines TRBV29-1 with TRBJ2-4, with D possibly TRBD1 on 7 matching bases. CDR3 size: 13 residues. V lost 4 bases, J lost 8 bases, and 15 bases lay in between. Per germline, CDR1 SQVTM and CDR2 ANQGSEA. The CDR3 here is CSVAPGGTDIQYF. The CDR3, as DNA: TGCAGCGTTGCCCCAGGGGGGACGGACATTCAGTACTTC.

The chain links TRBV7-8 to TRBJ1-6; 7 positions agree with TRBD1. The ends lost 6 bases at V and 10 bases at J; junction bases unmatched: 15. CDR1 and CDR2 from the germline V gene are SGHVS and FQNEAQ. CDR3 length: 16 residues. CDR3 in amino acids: CASRKTGNVEGSPLHF. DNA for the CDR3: TGTGCCAGCAGAAAGACAGGGAACGTAGAAGGGTCACCCCTCCACTTT. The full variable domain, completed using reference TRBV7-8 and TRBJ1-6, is GAGVSQSPRYKVAKRGQDVALRCDPISGHVSLFWYQQALGQGPEFLTYFQNEAQLDKSGLPSDRFFAERPEGSVSTLKIQRTQQEDSAVYLCASRKTGNVEGSPLHFGNGTRLTVT.

The CDR3 DNA is TGCGCCAGCAGCTTGGCCGTGGCAGCTCAAGAGACCCAGTACTTC. It translates to CASSLAVAAQETQYF. This sequence joins TRBV5-1 and TRBJ2-5; D is unclear. This CDR3 has 15 amino acids. V lost 0 bases and J lost 2, with 11 bases in between. In germline, CDR1 is SGHRS, CDR2 YFSETQ.

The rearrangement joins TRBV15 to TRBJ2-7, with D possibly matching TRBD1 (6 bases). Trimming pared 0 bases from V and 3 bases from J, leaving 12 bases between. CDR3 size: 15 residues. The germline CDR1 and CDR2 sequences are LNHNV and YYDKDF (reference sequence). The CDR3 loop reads CATSRETGFHYEQYF. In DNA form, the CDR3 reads TGTGCCACCAGCAGAGAAACAGGGTTCCACTACGAGCAGTACTTC.

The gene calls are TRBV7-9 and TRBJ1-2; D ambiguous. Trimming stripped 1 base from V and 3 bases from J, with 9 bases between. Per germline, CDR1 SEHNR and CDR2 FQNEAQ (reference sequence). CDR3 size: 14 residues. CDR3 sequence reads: CASSLVAGDYGYTF. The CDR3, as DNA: TGTGCCAGCAGCTTAGTTGCCGGGGACTATGGCTACACCTTC.

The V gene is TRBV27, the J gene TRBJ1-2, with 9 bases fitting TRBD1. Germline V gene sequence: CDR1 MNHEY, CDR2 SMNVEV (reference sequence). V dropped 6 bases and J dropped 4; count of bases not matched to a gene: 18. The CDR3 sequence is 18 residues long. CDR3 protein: CASSPSRDRDESSYGYTF. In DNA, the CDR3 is TGTGCCAGCAGCCCATCCCGGGACAGGGATGAATCCTCCTATGGCTACACCTTC.

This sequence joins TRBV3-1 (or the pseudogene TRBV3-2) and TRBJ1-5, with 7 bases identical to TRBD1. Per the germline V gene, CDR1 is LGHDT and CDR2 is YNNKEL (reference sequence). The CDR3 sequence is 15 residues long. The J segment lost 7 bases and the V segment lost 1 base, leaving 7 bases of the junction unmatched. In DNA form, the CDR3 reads TGTGCCAGCAGCCAAGCAGAGGGGGCAGGACAGCCCCAGCATTTT. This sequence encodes CASSQAEGAGQPQHF.

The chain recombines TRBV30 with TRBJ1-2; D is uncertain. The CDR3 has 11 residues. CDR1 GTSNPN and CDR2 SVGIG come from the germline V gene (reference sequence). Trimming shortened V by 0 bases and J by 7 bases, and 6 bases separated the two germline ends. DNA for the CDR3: TGTGCCTGGAGTGTACAAGGTGGCTACACCTTC. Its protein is CAWSVQGGYTF.

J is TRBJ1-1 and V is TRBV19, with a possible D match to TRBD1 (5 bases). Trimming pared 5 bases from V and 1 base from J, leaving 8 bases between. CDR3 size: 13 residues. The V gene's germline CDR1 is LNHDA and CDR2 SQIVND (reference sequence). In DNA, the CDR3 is TGTGCCAGTAGTGGGAGGGGGAACACTGAAGCTTTCTTT. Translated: CASSGRGNTEAFF.

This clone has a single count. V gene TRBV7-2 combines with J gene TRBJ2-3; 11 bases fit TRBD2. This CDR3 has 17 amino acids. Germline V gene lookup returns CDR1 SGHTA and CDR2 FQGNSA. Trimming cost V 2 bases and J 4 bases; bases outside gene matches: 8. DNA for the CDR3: TGTGCCAGCAGCTTATATGGGTTAGCGGGAGGGCCAGATACGCAGTATTTT. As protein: CASSLYGLAGGPDTQYF. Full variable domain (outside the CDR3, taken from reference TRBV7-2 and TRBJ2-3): GAGVSQSPSNKVTEKGKDVELRCDPISGHTALYWYRQSLGQGLEFLIYFQGNSAPDKSGLPSDRFSAERTGGSVSTLTIQRTQQEDSAVYLCASSLYGLAGGPDTQYFGPGTRLTVL.